These T cell receptor beta chains were read from a single sample in a study of blood T cell repertoires in COVID-19. The table came from immunoSEQ multiplex PCR; TCRdb's copy has only in-frame clones and leaves some out. In the table there are tens of thousands of clones, nearly 80% of which are singletons. The source material was peripheral blood. The receptors here all came from a human donor in a cohort sampled during active COVID-19. The CDR3 runs from the conserved cysteine through the conserved F or W. D genes are given only for firm matches. Not all rows give a size; the values are once, few, many and, for expanded clones, a class.

V,D,size,J,CDR3,DNA
TRBV7-9,NA,NA,TRBJ1-1,CASSSRWSGRGDTEAFF,TGTGCCAGCAGCTCCCGTTGGTCGGGGAGGGGCGACACTGAAGCTTTCTTT
TRBV25-1,NA,NA,TRBJ1-4,CASSETVTNEKLFF,TGTGCCAGCAGTGAGACAGTAACTAATGAAAAACTGTTTTTT
TRBV2,NA,NA,TRBJ1-3,CASSEQGYSGNTIYF,TGTGCCAGCAGTGAACAGGGCTACTCTGGAAACACCATATATTTT
TRBV3-1/TRBV3-2,NA,NA,TRBJ2-2,CASSQLTANTGELFF,TGTGCCAGCAGCCAACTCACAGCGAACACCGGGGAGCTGTTTTTT
TRBV12-3/TRBV12-4,NA,NA,TRBJ1-1,CASSLFINTEAFF,TGTGCCAGCAGTTTATTTATAAACACTGAAGCTTTCTTT
TRBV6-5,TRBD1,NA,TRBJ1-6,CASRDRGQVSPLHF,TGTGCCAGCAGAGACAGGGGGCAGGTTTCACCCCTCCACTTT
TRBV5-8,NA,NA,TRBJ2-3,CASSWGQFTDTQYF,TGTGCCAGCAGCTGGGGACAATTCACAGATACGCAGTATTTT
TRBV19,NA,once,TRBJ1-1,CASSSTPGTEAFF,TGTGCCAGTAGTTCAACCCCAGGAACTGAAGCTTTCTTT
TRBV6-6,NA,few,TRBJ1-6,CASTTGNSPLHF,TGTGCCAGCACTACAGGGAACTCACCCCTCCACTTT
TRBV28,TRBD2,NA,TRBJ2-7,CASSFLAGSSYEQYF,TGTGCCAGCAGTTTTCTAGCGGGAAGCTCCTACGAGCAGTACTTC
TRBV6-5,TRBD1,once,TRBJ2-7,CASRPGQVLGEQYF,TGTGCCAGCAGACCGGGACAGGTGCTGGGGGAGCAGTACTTC
TRBV6-5,TRBD1,NA,TRBJ2-7,CASSLTGTYEQYF,TGTGCCAGCAGCTTGACAGGGACCTACGAGCAGTACTTC
TRBV6-5,NA,NA,TRBJ2-7,CASSSDRTYEQYF,TGTGCCAGCAGTTCAGACAGGACCTACGAGCAGTACTTC
TRBV6-6,NA,NA,TRBJ2-1,CASSLASQSHEQFF,TGTGCCAGCAGCCTGGCTTCCCAGTCGCATGAGCAGTTCTTC
TRBV5-1,TRBD1,NA,TRBJ2-4,CASSFGYSVDRDRKNIQYF,TGCGCCAGCAGCTTTGGGTATTCAGTTGACCGGGACAGGAAAAACATTCAGTACTTC
TRBV4-1,NA,NA,TRBJ2-3,CASRALEGGPGTQYF,TGCGCCAGCAGGGCCCTCGAGGGGGGGCCGGGTACGCAGTATTTT
TRBV9,TRBD1,NA,TRBJ1-2,CASSVELTGVNYGYTF,TGTGCCAGCAGCGTAGAATTGACAGGGGTTAACTATGGCTACACCTTC
TRBV11-2,NA,NA,TRBJ1-1,CASSLAVEAFF,TGTGCCAGCAGCTTAGCAGTGGAAGCTTTCTTT
TRBV5-1,TRBD1,NA,TRBJ2-1,CASSPGQANEQFF,TGCGCCAGCAGCCCGGGACAGGCGAATGAGCAGTTCTTC
TRBV18,NA,NA,TRBJ2-2,CASSLKITGNTGELFF,TGTGCCAGCTCACTTAAGATTACAGGGAACACCGGGGAGCTGTTTTTT
TRBV5-1,NA,NA,TRBJ2-1,CASSLQIEAHEQFF,TGCGCCAGCAGCTTGCAAATAGAGGCCCATGAGCAGTTCTTC
TRBV5-1,TRBD1,NA,TRBJ2-1,CASQGAKYNEQFF,TGCGCCAGCCAGGGGGCTAAGTACAATGAGCAGTTCTTC
TRBV14,NA,NA,TRBJ1-2,CASSPQAGSNYGYTF,TGTGCCAGCAGCCCGCAGGCAGGCTCTAACTATGGCTACACCTTC
TRBV28,NA,NA,TRBJ2-6,CASSPIRVSGANVLTF,TGTGCCAGCAGTCCCATCAGGGTCTCTGGGGCCAACGTCCTGACTTTC
TRBV5-1,NA,NA,TRBJ2-1,CASSLVQGRNEQFF,TGCGCCAGCAGCTTGGTTCAGGGTCGGAATGAGCAGTTCTTC
TRBV28,TRBD1,NA,TRBJ1-4,CASSPGTGEEKLFF,TGTGCCAGCAGTCCGGGGACAGGAGAAGAAAAACTGTTTTTT
TRBV19,NA,NA,TRBJ1-4,CASSTQGLSNEKLFF,TGTGCCAGTAGTACCCAGGGGCTTAGTAATGAAAAACTGTTTTTT
TRBV6-5,NA,few,TRBJ2-7,CASSHSYEQYF,TGTGCCAGCAGCCACTCCTACGAGCAGTACTTC
TRBV5-1,NA,NA,TRBJ2-1,CASSLFLGSSYNEQFF,TGCGCCAGCAGCTTGTTTTTGGGGAGCTCCTACAATGAGCAGTTCTTC
TRBV2,NA,NA,TRBJ2-5,CASNGGLETQYF,TGTGCCAGCAACGGGGGTTTGGAGACCCAGTACTTC
TRBV2,TRBD1,NA,TRBJ1-2,CASSPQQGKTF,TGTGCCAGCAGTCCACAACAGGGGAAGACCTTC
TRBV6-1,TRBD2,NA,TRBJ2-1,CASSEARGAYEQFF,TGTGCCAGCAGTGAAGCGCGGGGGGCCTATGAGCAGTTCTTC
TRBV5-1,NA,NA,TRBJ2-6,CASSLTSSGANVLTF,TGCGCCAGCAGCTTGACCAGCTCTGGGGCCAACGTCCTGACTTTC
TRBV7-2,NA,NA,TRBJ2-4,CASAGGVSGNIQYF,TGTGCCAGCGCCGGGGGAGTTTCAGGAAACATTCAGTACTTC
TRBV24-1,TRBD2,once,TRBJ2-5,CATSDPTGEGRETQYF,TGTGCCACCAGTGATCCCACCGGGGAGGGCCGAGAGACCCAGTACTTC
TRBV24-1,NA,NA,TRBJ1-1,CATSEAGKNTEAFF,TGTGCCACCAGTGAGGCAGGGAAAAACACTGAAGCTTTCTTT
TRBV7-8,TRBD1,NA,TRBJ2-2,CASSPPRQGGTGELFF,TGTGCCAGCAGCCCACCGAGACAGGGGGGGACCGGGGAGCTGTTTTTT
TRBV6-4,NA,NA,TRBJ2-7,CASRRGQGGEQYF,TGTGCCAGCAGAAGAGGGCAGGGGGGCGAGCAGTACTTC
TRBV19,NA,NA,TRBJ2-5,CASTGGALQETQYF,TGTGCCAGTACTGGTGGGGCTCTCCAGGAGACCCAGTACTTC
TRBV2,TRBD1,NA,TRBJ1-2,CASRKRQGNYGYTF,TGTGCCAGCAGAAAAAGACAGGGAAACTATGGCTACACCTTC
TRBV4-1,TRBD2,few,TRBJ2-7,CASSQGGSNEQYF,TGCGCCAGCAGCCAGGGGGGGAGCAACGAGCAGTACTTC
TRBV10-2,TRBD2,NA,TRBJ2-2,CASTRTSGNTGELFF,TGCGCCAGCACCCGGACTAGCGGGAACACCGGGGAGCTGTTTTTT
TRBV5-1,NA,few,TRBJ2-7,CASRRGPDEQYF,TGCGCCAGCAGGAGAGGGCCCGACGAGCAGTACTTC
TRBV6-5,NA,NA,TRBJ1-1,CASSYLRSGGTEAFF,TGTGCCAGCAGTTATCTACGGTCCGGGGGCACTGAAGCTTTCTTT
TRBV5-1,TRBD1,NA,TRBJ1-1,CASSIRQGDTEAFF,TGCGCCAGCAGCATACGACAGGGGGACACTGAAGCTTTCTTT
TRBV15,TRBD1,once,TRBJ2-7,CATSRLRTGGYEQYF,TGTGCCACCAGCAGGCTAAGGACAGGGGGCTACGAGCAGTACTTC
TRBV5-1,TRBD1,NA,TRBJ1-5,CASSSGQDQPQHF,TGCGCCAGCAGCTCTGGACAGGATCAGCCCCAGCATTTT
TRBV3-1/TRBV3-2,NA,NA,TRBJ2-5,CASSQVLYRVLQETQYF,TGTGCCAGCAGCCAAGTCCTATACAGGGTACTCCAAGAGACCCAGTACTTC
TRBV12-3/TRBV12-4,NA,NA,TRBJ2-6,CASSSRRANVLTF,TGTGCCAGCAGTAGCCGAAGGGCCAACGTCCTGACTTTC
TRBV7-9,TRBD2,NA,TRBJ2-2,CASSIGLAGGPGVGELFF,TGTGCCAGCAGCATCGGACTAGCGGGAGGGCCCGGGGTCGGGGAGCTGTTTTTT
TRBV18,NA,NA,TRBJ1-6,CASSPGPLTPLHF,TGTGCCAGCTCACCAGGGCCGTTAACACCCCTCCACTTT
TRBV5-4,TRBD2,NA,TRBJ2-3,CASSPSLGRGTDTQYF,TGTGCCAGCAGCCCCTCCCTGGGGAGGGGCACAGATACGCAGTATTTT
TRBV27,TRBD2,NA,TRBJ2-7,CATAFPGLAVYEQYF,TGTGCCACCGCGTTCCCGGGACTAGCGGTCTACGAGCAGTACTTC
TRBV4-1,TRBD2,once,TRBJ2-2,CASSQIGLAVTGELFF,TGCGCCAGCAGCCAAATTGGACTAGCGGTCACCGGGGAGCTGTTTTTT
TRBV19,TRBD1,NA,TRBJ1-2,CASSSATGVGGYTF,TGTGCCAGTAGTTCTGCGACAGGGGTGGGCGGCTACACCTTC
TRBV30,TRBD1,NA,TRBJ1-3,CAWSVGGSYSGNTIYF,TGTGCCTGGAGTGTAGGGGGCTCATACTCTGGAAACACCATATATTTT